The clone carrying this T cell receptor (beta chain) has ten or more counts. Its target is not known. The sample comes from a study of T-cell memory formation after mild COVID-19. Turning to the study itself: TCR clusters mostly belonged to single donors. Regarding the study as a whole: Contracting CD8+ clones were enriched in EMRA, CD4+ mainly in CM and EM.

Germline V gene sequence: CDR1 SGHTA, CDR2 FQGNSA. Trimming removed 4 bases at V and 4 bases at J, with 11 bases between. This CDR3 is 15 amino acids long. cDNA libraries for TCR alpha and TCR beta, carrying sample barcodes and UMIs, came from 5'RACE with constant-segment primers. TCRdb recomputed calls from the 5' RACE reads with MiXCR, one row per CDR3 protein. The sample includes more than 350,000 distinct CDR3 sequences, approximately 16% seen only once; the top ten take 20% to 25%. Sequenced material: PBMCs or a T cell subset sorted from them (not recorded which). This receptor was taken from a young man who had mild COVID-19 (a few samples of this study predate the infection). Cell type and time point are not known. This sequence joins TRBV7-2 and TRBJ2-6, with unresolved D. The CDR3 is CASSSRMLGANVLTF. DNA for the CDR3: TGTGCCAGCAGCTCCCGGATGCTAGGGGCCAACGTCCTGACTTTC.